What follows are 29 T cell receptor beta chains derived from one specimen sequenced in a study of cytomegalovirus exposure and HLA in healthy donors. PCR employed 60 Vbeta and 13 Jbeta primers. Method: immunoSEQ multiplex PCR; TCRdb's copy keeps in-frame clones and lacks some. The table has some 190,000 clones, about 83% seen once; the top ten hold 2.5% to 3%. The sample taken for sequencing was PBMCs. Source of these receptors: a female donor in good health and CMV-seronegative.

This clone was counted only a few times. V gene TRBV29-1 combines with J gene TRBJ2-1, with a tentative D call TRBD1 (5 bases). Trimming pared 5 bases from V and 7 bases from J, leaving 12 bases between. Germline CDR1 SQVTM, CDR2 ANQGSEA. This CDR3 spans 12 amino acids. CDR3: CSVSGRGNEQFF. Here the CDR3 DNA reads TGCAGCGTTTCCGGAAGGGGTAATGAGCAGTTCTTC.

Here the CDR3 reads CAWSVSGNEQFF. The DNA for the CDR3 is TGTGCCTGGAGTGTGTCGGGGAATGAGCAGTTCTTC. The chain employs TRBV30 and TRBJ2-1, with D perhaps matching TRBD2 (5 bases). The CDR3 is made up of 12 amino acids. The V gene lost 0 bases and the J gene lost 7 bases, with 7 bases spanning the gap. The germline gives CDR1 GTSNPN, CDR2 SVGIG (reference sequence).

The chain has TRBV5-6 and TRBJ2-2, with a weak D call TRBD2 (5 bases). CDR1 and CDR2 from the germline V gene are SGHDT and YYEEEE. The V gene lost 4 bases and the J gene lost 4 bases, with 14 bases spanning the gap. The CDR3 covers 15 residues. The CDR3 region is CASSPVGAGTGELFF. The CDR3 DNA reads as TGTGCCAGCAGCCCCGTGGGTGCGGGCACCGGGGAGCTGTTTTTT.

This clone was counted a single time. This chain joins TRBV6-5 and TRBJ2-2, with 7 bases fitting TRBD1. The CDR3 is 14 residues long. V shed 8 bases, J shed 6 bases, and the junction held 9 bases outside the gene matches. The germline CDR1 and CDR2 sequences are MNHEY and SVGAGI. The CDR3: CASEQNRGAGELFF. CDR3 coding DNA: TGTGCCAGCGAGCAGAACAGGGGCGCCGGGGAGCTGTTTTTT.

This rearrangement joins TRBV14 to TRBJ1-2; D is uncertain. V lost 5 bases and J lost 0, with 7 bases in between. CDR1 is SGHDN, CDR2 FVKESK, per germline. CDR3 length: 13 residues. CDR3 sequence (DNA): TGTGCCAGCAGCATATCCGCTAACTATGGCTACACCTTC. Translation gives CASSISANYGYTF. The complete variable domain, with remaining parts taken from reference TRBV14 and TRBJ1-2, reads EAGVTQFPSHSVIEKGQTVTLRCDPISGHDNLYWYRRVMGKEIKFLLHFVKESKQDESGMPNNRFLAERTGGTYSTLKVQPAELEDSGVYFCASSISANYGYTFGSGTRLTVV.

The V and J genes are TRBV18 and TRBJ2-2, with D possibly being TRBD2 (6 bases). Germline CDR1 KGHSH, CDR2 LQKENI. This CDR3 spans 14 amino acids. With 1 base removed from V and 3 bases from J, the gap between germline ends came to 6 bases. DNA of the CDR3: TGTGCCAGCTCACCACTAGCGGACACCGGGGAGCTGTTTTTT. Translation gives CASSPLADTGELFF.

In this sample, this clone turned up a few times. The chain uses TRBV2 and TRBJ1-2, with D possibly being TRBD1 (5 bases). V was shortened by 7 bases and J by 6 bases, with 12 bases between the two germline ends. Germline CDR1 is SNHLY and CDR2 is FYNNEI. This CDR3 is built from 12 residues. CDR3 nucleotide sequence: TGTGCCAGCATAGATGACAGAAATGGCTACACCTTC. It yields the protein CASIDDRNGYTF.

The V call is TRBV29-1, the J call TRBJ2-1, with TRBD2 matching 9 bases. Germline values: CDR1 SQVTM, CDR2 ANQGSEA. The CDR3 is 13 amino acids. Trimming removed 2 bases from V and 7 bases from J; junction bases left unmatched: 3. CDR3 sequence reads: CSVELAGLNEQFF. CDR3 sequence (DNA): TGCAGCGTTGAACTAGCGGGATTGAATGAGCAGTTCTTC.

The V call is TRBV4-1, the J call TRBJ1-4; TRBD1 might be the D (5 bases). Germline V gene data show CDR1 as MGHRA and CDR2 as YSYEKL. Between the trimmed V and J ends, which lost 1 base and 8 bases, there was a span of 11 bases. This CDR3 region has 14 residues. The CDR3 sequence is CASSQGTMREKLFF. CDR3 in DNA: TGCGCCAGCAGCCAAGGGACAATGAGGGAAAAACTGTTTTTT.

The chain links TRBV6-4 to TRBJ2-2; D not resolved. CDR3 size: 12 residues. V dropped 2 bases and J dropped 5 bases, with 3 bases sitting between them. Germline-derived CDR1 and CDR2 are MRHNA and SNTAGT. The DNA of the CDR3 is TGTGCCAGCAGTGACCCTACCGGGGAGCTGTTTTTT. Translated, it gives CASSDPTGELFF.

This clone was observed a few times. This rearrangement joins TRBV5-1 to TRBJ2-7; D is possibly TRBD1 (6 bases). The ends were cut back, 0 bases at V and 1 base at J, with 11 bases in the middle. Germline V lookup: CDR1 SGHRS, CDR2 YFSETQ. This CDR3 is 15 amino acids long. The CDR3 sequence is CASSLVLQGSYEQYF. CDR3 bases: TGCGCCAGCAGCTTGGTTCTTCAGGGGTCCTACGAGCAGTACTTC.

This clone was found a few times. The V call is TRBV6-5, the J call TRBJ2-7; TRBD2 agrees at 7 bases. Germline V lookup: CDR1 MNHEY, CDR2 SVGAGI. J lost 9 bases, V lost 4 bases, and 9 bases had no gene match. This CDR3 contains 13 residues. CDR3 protein: CASSLGGISRQYF. DNA for the CDR3: TGTGCCAGCAGTTTGGGGGGGATCTCCCGGCAGTACTTC.

The gene calls are TRBV4-1 and TRBJ1-2; D remains ambiguous. From germline, CDR1 is MGHRA and CDR2 YSYEKL. Trimming took 0 bases from V and 2 from J, leaving 13 bases between them. The length of the CDR3 is 16 residues. CDR3 amino acids: CASSQERVSANYGYTF. The CDR3 DNA follows: TGCGCCAGCAGCCAAGAACGGGTTTCGGCGAACTATGGCTACACCTTC.

The CDR3 DNA sequence: TGTGCCAGCAGTTTATGGACAGGGGGCTACAATGAGCAGTTCTTC. Residues: CASSLWTGGYNEQFF. The V call is TRBV28, the J call TRBJ2-1, with 9 bases aligning to TRBD1. J gave up 3 bases and V 0 bases, and 0 bases lay outside the gene matches. The CDR3 covers 15 residues. From germline, CDR1 is MDHEN and CDR2 SYDVKM.

The rearrangement joins TRBV28 to TRBJ2-3; a possible D gene is TRBD1 (6 bases). Looked up from germline, CDR1 is MDHEN and CDR2 is SYDVKM. Trimming removed 11 bases from V and 3 bases from J, with 15 bases in between. This CDR3 has 13 amino acids. The CDR3 nucleotides read TGTGCCGCCTACAGGGCGACGACAGATACGCAGTATTTT. Its protein product is CAAYRATTDTQYF.

The genes are TRBV4-3 and TRBJ2-1, with a tentative D call TRBD2 (6 bases). The CDR3 length is 16 residues. V lost 0 bases to trimming and J lost 8 bases, with 17 bases between them. Germline V gene lookup returns CDR1 LGHNA and CDR2 YSLEER. The DNA for the CDR3 is TGCGCCAGCAGCCAAGAAGATCGAGCGGGTTGGCATGAGCAGTTCTTC. Its protein product is CASSQEDRAGWHEQFF.

Only a few counts were recorded for this clone. The gene calls are TRBV7-9 and TRBJ1-1; D possibly corresponds to TRBD1 (5 bases). The V and J ends lost 5 bases and 0 bases respectively, with 10 bases between them. CDR3 length: 14 residues. Germline-derived CDR1 and CDR2 are SEHNR and FQNEAQ (reference sequence). Here the CDR3 DNA reads TGTGCCAGCAGCCCTGGGGGGGTGAACACTGAAGCTTTCTTT. This sequence encodes CASSPGGVNTEAFF.

Here the CDR3 reads CASSQGQGFYNEQFF. The DNA of the CDR3 is TGCGCCAGCAGCCAAGGACAGGGTTTCTACAATGAGCAGTTCTTC. The chain combines TRBV4-1 with TRBJ2-1; TRBD1 matches 7 bases. Germline values: CDR1 MGHRA, CDR2 YSYEKL. The CDR3 is 15 amino acids. Trimming at V came to 1 base and at J to 3 bases, leaving 3 bases not matched to a gene.

The V call is TRBV5-6, the J call TRBJ1-1; TRBD1 agrees at 7 bases. Germline loops: CDR1 SGHDT, CDR2 YYEEEE. The CDR3 has 15 residues. V lost 2 bases to trimming and J lost 1 base; unmatched junction nucleotides: 5. The CDR3 sequence: CASSFNYRGNTEAFF. As DNA, the CDR3 is TGTGCCAGCAGCTTTAACTACAGGGGGAACACTGAAGCTTTCTTT. The full variable domain, with the rest looked up from reference TRBV5-6 and TRBJ1-1, is DAGVTQSPTHLIKTRGQQVTLRCSPKSGHDTVSWYQQALGQGPQFIFQYYEEEERQRGNFPDRFSGHQFPNYSSELNVNALLLGDSALYLCASSFNYRGNTEAFFGQGTRLTVV.

CDR3 sequence (DNA): TGCGCCAGCAGCTTGTTAGCGGTCTCAGAGACCCAGTACTTC. Translated: CASSLLAVSETQYF. The V call is TRBV5-1, the J call TRBJ2-5, with D possibly TRBD2 on 6 matching bases. With 1 base removed from V and 4 bases from J, the gap between germline ends came to 11 bases. CDR1 SGHRS and CDR2 YFSETQ come from the germline V gene. This CDR3 comprises 14 residues.

The rearrangement joins TRBV9 to TRBJ2-7, with 7 bases fitting TRBD1. Germline CDR1 is SGDLS and CDR2 is YYNGEE. V lost 3 bases to trimming and J lost 3 bases; unmatched junction nucleotides: 0. CDR3 size: 12 residues. CDR3 region: CASSGDSYEQYF. CDR3 bases: TGTGCCAGCAGCGGGGACAGCTACGAGCAGTACTTC. The variable domain in full, completed from reference TRBV9 and TRBJ2-7, reads DSGVTQTPKHLITATGQRVTLRCSPRSGDLSVYWYQQSLDQGLQFLIQYYNGEERAKGNILERFSAQQFPDLHSELNLSSLELGDSALYFCASSGDSYEQYFGPGTRLTVT.

This clone was counted a single time. The CDR3 loop reads CASSLVGQSATEAFF. For the CDR3, the DNA is TGCGCCAGCAGCTTGGTCGGACAATCCGCCACTGAAGCTTTCTTT. The chain carries TRBV5-1 and TRBJ1-1, with D possibly being TRBD1 (5 bases). The CDR3 is 15 amino acids. V dropped 0 bases and J dropped 4 bases, with 13 bases sitting between them. Looked up from germline, CDR1 is SGHRS and CDR2 is YFSETQ.

V usage is TRBV5-1 and J usage is TRBJ2-7, with TRBD1 identical over 7 bases. The germline V gene encodes CDR1 SGHRS and CDR2 YFSETQ. The CDR3 consists of 15 residues. Trimming cost V 4 bases and J 4 bases; bases outside gene matches: 11. The DNA of the CDR3 is TGCGCCAGCAGCCAAACAGGGGCCCGACCTTACGAGCAGTACTTC. It is translated as CASSQTGARPYEQYF.

The rearrangement joins TRBV7-2 to TRBJ2-3; the D is unclear. The CDR3 consists of 16 residues. The germline V and J ends were trimmed by 1 base and 1 base, with 12 bases remaining between them. Germline assignment: CDR1 SGHTA and CDR2 FQGNSA. The CDR3 region is CASSLVATVGTDTQYF. The CDR3 DNA reads as TGTGCCAGCAGCTTAGTGGCCACCGTCGGCACAGATACGCAGTATTTT.

This chain uses TRBV25-1 with TRBJ2-3; D remains unclear. The CDR3 totals 13 residues. V was shortened by 3 bases and J by 3 bases, with 7 bases between the two germline ends. Germline CDR1 reads MGHDK; CDR2 reads SYGVNS. The CDR3 region has the DNA TGTGCCAGCAGTGATTCCCGGACAGATACGCAGTATTTT. This sequence encodes CASSDSRTDTQYF.

This chain connects TRBV9 to TRBJ2-3; D gene unclear. V gave up 3 bases and J gave up 6 bases, with 11 bases separating them. There are 13 residues in the CDR3. CDR1 and CDR2 from the germline V gene are SGDLS and YYNGEE. This CDR3 reads CASSAKFSDTQYF. CDR3 DNA: TGTGCCAGCAGCGCCAAATTTTCCGATACGCAGTATTTT.

J is TRBJ2-7 and V is TRBV28; TRBD1 agrees at 10 bases. CDR1 is MDHEN and CDR2 is SYDVKM in the germline V gene. V shed 6 bases and J 4 bases; nucleotides not matched to a gene: 15. CDR3 length: 17 amino acids. The CDR3 spells CASSTRLRTGGDYEQYF. The DNA of the CDR3 is TGTGCCAGCAGCACCCGCCTCAGGACAGGGGGTGATTACGAGCAGTACTTC.

The V call is TRBV7-2, the J call TRBJ1-3; a possible D gene is TRBD1 (6 bases). Germline lookup yields CDR1 SGHTA and CDR2 FQGNSA. With 5 bases removed from V and 0 bases from J, the gap between germline ends came to 14 bases. This CDR3 comprises 16 residues. CDR3 bases: TGTGCCAGCAGCCCTTCAGACAGGAGCTCTGGAAACACCATATATTTT. This encodes CASSPSDRSSGNTIYF.

The genes are TRBV10-3 and TRBJ1-2; D is perhaps TRBD1 (5 bases). The CDR3 is 13 residues long. CDR1 and CDR2 (germline): ENHRY, SYGVKD. Deletions cut 8 bases from V and 6 bases from J, with 16 bases between. CDR3: CAISPAGSDGYTF. CDR3 sequence (DNA): TGTGCCATCTCCCCCGCAGGGTCAGATGGCTACACCTTC.